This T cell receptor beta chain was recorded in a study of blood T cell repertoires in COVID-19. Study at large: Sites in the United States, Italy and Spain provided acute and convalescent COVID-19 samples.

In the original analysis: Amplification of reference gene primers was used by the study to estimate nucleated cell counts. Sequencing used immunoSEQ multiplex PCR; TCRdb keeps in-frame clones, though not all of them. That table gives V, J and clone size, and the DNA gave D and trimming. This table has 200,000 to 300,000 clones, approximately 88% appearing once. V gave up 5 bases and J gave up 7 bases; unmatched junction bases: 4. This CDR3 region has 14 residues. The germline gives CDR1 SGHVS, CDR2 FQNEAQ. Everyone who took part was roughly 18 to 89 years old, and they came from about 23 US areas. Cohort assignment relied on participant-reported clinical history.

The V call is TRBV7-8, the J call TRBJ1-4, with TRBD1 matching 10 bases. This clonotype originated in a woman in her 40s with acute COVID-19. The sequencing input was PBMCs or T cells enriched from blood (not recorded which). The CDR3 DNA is TGTGCCAGCAGCGTCGACAGGGGGCGTGAAAAACTGTTTTTT. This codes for CASSVDRGREKLFF.